The 19 T cell receptor beta chains in this list originate from one sample, sequenced in a study of cytomegalovirus exposure and HLA in healthy donors (dated by TCRdb to the late 2010s). The library was generated by the immunoSEQ multiplex PCR assay. The multiplex PCR relied on a mix of 60 forward primers for TCR Vbeta segments and 13 reverse primers for TCR Jbeta segments. The clones in this table, taken by TCRdb from immuneACCESS, are in-frame only. Not every clone is retained; where verified, under half of the shortfall comes from an unresolved V gene, and the cause of the rest is unknown. In all, the sample holds over 150,000 clones, and less than 90% of those were seen once. In total, the top ten clones hold 0.38% of the sample. Sequenced material: PBMCs. The receptors come from a boy aged 2 to 9 in good health and CMV-seronegative.

V gene TRBV5-6 combines with J gene TRBJ1-1; possible D gene TRBD1, 5 bases. Germline-derived CDR1 and CDR2 are SGHDT and YYEEEE. The CDR3 runs 16 residues. Trimming removed 4 bases at V and 1 base at J, with 17 bases between. CDR3: CASSPARGRQNTEAFF. For the CDR3, the DNA is TGTGCCAGCAGCCCCGCGCGGGGACGGCAGAACACTGAAGCTTTCTTT.

The chain employs TRBV10-3 and TRBJ2-1; 8 bases line up with TRBD2. Germline V gives CDR1 ENHRY, CDR2 SYGVKD. The CDR3 is made up of 17 amino acids. V lost 2 bases and J lost 6; bases outside the gene matches: 12. The CDR3 coding sequence is TGTGCCATCAGTGAGACAGGTTCAACGGGAGGGGGCAATGAGCAGTTCTTC. It codes for CAISETGSTGGGNEQFF.

This clone showed up just a few times. The CDR3 is CASSERQGSRNQPQHF. CDR3 coding DNA: TGTGCCAGCAGTGAGAGACAGGGTTCTCGCAATCAGCCCCAGCATTTT. The chain recombines TRBV2 with TRBJ1-5, with 7 positions matching TRBD1. CDR1 is SNHLY, CDR2 FYNNEI, per germline. V was pared by 3 bases and J by 2 bases, with 7 bases of the junction left unmatched. The CDR3 has 16 amino acids.

The chain employs TRBV5-3 and TRBJ2-2; tentatively, D is TRBD1 (5 bases). TRBV5-3 is filed as an ORF, its function uncertain. V was cut by 1 base and J by 0 bases, with 7 bases left in between. The CDR3 is made up of 15 amino acids. CDR3 bases: TGTGCCAGAAGCTTGCGACAGACGAACACCGGGGAGCTGTTTTTT. As protein: CARSLRQTNTGELFF.

The genes are TRBV2 and TRBJ1-1; D gene unclear. V gave up 6 bases and J gave up 4 bases, with 12 bases separating them. The CDR3 covers 13 residues. Per germline, CDR1 SNHLY and CDR2 FYNNEI. The CDR3 spells CASSLSGGTEAFF. The CDR3 bases are TGTGCCAGCAGCCTGTCGGGTGGCACTGAAGCTTTCTTT.

This sequence joins TRBV7-2 and TRBJ2-2; 8 positions match TRBD1. CDR1 is SGHTA and CDR2 is FQGNSA in the germline V gene. With V trimmed by 4 bases and J by 0 bases, 1 base remained unmatched. The CDR3 loop spans 15 amino acids. The CDR3 nucleotides read TGTGCCAGCAGCTGGACAGGGACGAACACCGGGGAGCTGTTTTTT. Translation gives CASSWTGTNTGELFF.

CDR3 sequence reads: CARGGLVGKKDTQYF. CDR3 DNA: TGTGCCAGAGGGGGACTAGTTGGAAAAAAGGATACGCAGTATTTT. The rearrangement joins TRBV2 to TRBJ2-3; 8 bases align to TRBD2. The CDR3 has 15 amino acids. V shed 9 bases and J 6 bases; nucleotides not matched to a gene: 14. Germline V lookup: CDR1 SNHLY, CDR2 FYNNEI.

The chain combines TRBV29-1 with TRBJ1-2, with a possible D match to TRBD1 (5 bases). The CDR3 length is 14 residues. The germline CDR1 and CDR2 sequences are SQVTM and ANQGSEA. V was clipped by 4 bases and J by 1 base, with 13 bases between them. The CDR3 loop is CSVAPPDNNYGYTF. CDR3 coding DNA: TGCAGCGTTGCCCCACCGGACAATAACTATGGCTACACCTTC.

The V and J genes are TRBV18 and TRBJ1-1, with TRBD1 identical over 11 bases. With 3 bases clipped from V and 1 base from J, the junction kept 1 base outside the gene matches. This CDR3 region has 15 residues. Germline V gene sequence: CDR1 KGHSH, CDR2 LQKENI. CDR3 sequence (DNA): TGTGCCAGCTCACCCGGGACAGGGGGGAACACTGAAGCTTTCTTT. Translating it yields CASSPGTGGNTEAFF.

The rearrangement uses TRBV7-8 and TRBJ1-3; D call uncertain. The CDR3 totals 16 residues. Trimming left V 3 bases short and J 0 bases short, with 12 bases between. CDR1 is SGHVS, CDR2 FQNEAQ, per germline. CDR3 DNA: TGTGCCAGCAGCTTGGACTACGGTAACTCTGGAAACACCATATATTTT. It is translated as CASSLDYGNSGNTIYF.

The rearrangement uses TRBV30 and TRBJ2-7, with D possibly being TRBD2 (6 bases). Looked up from germline, CDR1 is GTSNPN and CDR2 is SVGIG (reference sequence). V was pared by 4 bases and J by 0 bases, with 22 bases between. The CDR3 consists of 17 residues. The CDR3 loop reads CAWTQWGDPRSSYEQYF. For the CDR3, the DNA is TGTGCCTGGACCCAATGGGGGGACCCTAGGAGCTCCTACGAGCAGTACTTC.

This clone came up a few times. The V call is TRBV13, the J call TRBJ1-1; 7 nucleotides match TRBD1. The germline V gene encodes CDR1 PRHDT and CDR2 FYEKMQ (reference sequence). This CDR3 is built from 14 residues. J gave up 3 bases and V 1 base, and 2 bases lay outside the gene matches. Here the CDR3 DNA reads TGTGCCAGCAGCTTAGACAGGGGAGACACTGAAGCTTTCTTT. It specifies CASSLDRGDTEAFF. Full variable domain (outside the CDR3, taken from reference TRBV13 and TRBJ1-1): AAGVIQSPRHLIKEKRETATLKCYPIPRHDTVYWYQQGPGQDPQFLISFYEKMQSDKGSIPDRFSAQQFSDYHSELNMSSLELGDSALYFCASSLDRGDTEAFFGQGTRLTVV.

The gene calls are TRBV2 and TRBJ2-3; TRBD1 matches at 7 bases. V lost 5 bases and J lost 4; bases outside the gene matches: 12. Looked up from germline, CDR1 is SNHLY and CDR2 is FYNNEI. This CDR3 has 16 amino acids. DNA of the CDR3: TGTGCCAGCAGTCCCACAGGGGCCGAACGGGCAGATACGCAGTATTTT. Encoded protein: CASSPTGAERADTQYF.

The rearrangement joins TRBV5-1 to TRBJ2-1, with D uncertain. Germline lookup yields CDR1 SGHRS and CDR2 YFSETQ. The CDR3 runs 14 residues. V was clipped by 0 bases and J by 2 bases, with 6 bases between them. CDR3 in amino acids: CASSLARPYNEQFF. CDR3 in DNA: TGCGCCAGCAGCTTGGCCAGGCCCTACAATGAGCAGTTCTTC.

The chain employs TRBV29-1 and TRBJ2-3; 7 nucleotides align to TRBD2. The V gene end was trimmed by 0 bases and the J gene end by 6 bases; junction bases not matched to a gene: 12. This CDR3 spans 16 amino acids. The germline CDR1 and CDR2 sequences are SQVTM and ANQGSEA. The CDR3 is CSVEDPTSASRDTQYF. The CDR3 coding sequence is TGCAGCGTTGAAGACCCTACTAGCGCCTCGCGGGATACGCAGTATTTT.

V and J are TRBV5-1 and TRBJ2-5; D uncertain. The CDR3 has 12 amino acids. CDR1 is SGHRS and CDR2 is YFSETQ in the germline V gene. V was clipped by 3 bases and J by 1 base, with 4 bases between them. The CDR3 is CASSSVQETQYF. The CDR3 nucleotides read TGCGCCAGCAGCTCCGTCCAAGAGACCCAGTACTTC.

Here the CDR3 DNA reads TGCGCCAGCAGCTTAGGGGAACGGGGGTCCCTATATGGCTACACCTTC. It yields the protein CASSLGERGSLYGYTF. This chain links TRBV5-1 with TRBJ1-2, with TRBD1 as a possible D gene (5 bases). Trimming left V 2 bases short and J 5 bases short, with 19 bases between. This CDR3 is built from 16 residues. Germline lookup yields CDR1 SGHRS and CDR2 YFSETQ.

The V gene is TRBV7-6, the J gene TRBJ2-5; D is perhaps TRBD2 (5 bases). The CDR3 is 14 amino acids. Germline-derived CDR1 and CDR2 are SGHVS and FNYEAQ. Trimming took off 0 bases at V and 5 bases at J, with 10 bases between the two ends. The CDR3 DNA sequence: TGTGCCAGCAGCTTAGCTCCGGGAACGGAGACCCAGTACTTC. This sequence encodes CASSLAPGTETQYF.

The CDR3 spells CASSREQDRGFDEQYF. As DNA, the CDR3 is TGCGCCAGCAGCCGGGAGCAGGACAGGGGATTCGACGAGCAGTACTTC. The V and J genes are TRBV4-1 and TRBJ2-7; 9 nucleotides match TRBD1. The CDR3 length is 16 residues. The ends lost 4 bases at V and 5 bases at J; junction bases unmatched: 12. Germline loops: CDR1 MGHRA, CDR2 YSYEKL.